These 25 T cell receptor beta chains originate from one sample sequenced in a study of OX40 agonist ivuxolimab in advanced cancers. Measured with immunoSEQ multiplex PCR; TCRdb has only the in-frame clones, and not every one. The top ten hold approximately 23% of the sample, which has tens of thousands of clones, 70% to 90% seen once. Sequences were derived from CD4+ or CD8+ T cells sorted from blood, sampled in a trial of the OX40 agonist ivuxolimab. The receptors were sampled from an adult with an advanced solid tumor such as melanoma, head and neck, liver or kidney cancer.

This chain uses TRBV13 with TRBJ2-6; D possibly uses TRBD1 or TRBD2 (5 bases each). Germline CDR1 PRHDT, CDR2 FYEKMQ (reference sequence). V lost 0 bases and J lost 2, with 11 bases in between. The CDR3 contains 17 residues. The CDR3 nucleotides are TGTGCCAGCAGCTTAGGGCAGGGACCCCCTGGGGCCAACGTCCTGACTTTC. This encodes CASSLGQGPPGANVLTF.

The chain carries TRBV4-3 and TRBJ2-3; 8 nucleotides line up with TRBD1. V gave up 3 bases and J gave up 5 bases; unmatched junction bases: 4. CDR1 and CDR2 (germline): LGHNA, YSLEER. The length of the CDR3 is 14 residues. CDR3 sequence: CASSHEQGGDTQYF. The CDR3 coding sequence is TGCGCCAGCAGCCATGAACAGGGGGGAGATACGCAGTATTTT.

The chain links TRBV7-3 to TRBJ2-1; D remains unclear. From germline, CDR1 is SGHTA and CDR2 FQGTGA. The ends were cut back, 3 bases at V and 0 bases at J, with 6 bases in the middle. The CDR3 is made up of 14 amino acids. CDR3 DNA sequence: TGTGCCAGCAGCTTCGACCTCTCCTACAATGAGCAGTTCTTC. Its protein is CASSFDLSYNEQFF.

This clone appeared a single time. The chain uses TRBV6-5 and TRBJ2-2; no firm D call. Trimming shortened V by 0 bases and J by 8 bases, and 7 bases separated the two germline ends. The CDR3 length is 13 residues. Germline CDR1 reads MNHEY; CDR2 reads SVGAGI. CDR3 sequence: CASSYSIVGELFF. The CDR3 nucleotides read TGTGCCAGCAGTTACTCTATAGTTGGGGAGCTGTTTTTT.

V is TRBV19 and J is TRBJ2-1, with TRBD2 matching 7 bases. The CDR3 covers 14 residues. With V trimmed by 3 bases and J by 8 bases, 7 bases remained unmatched. Germline CDR1 is LNHDA and CDR2 is SQIVND (reference sequence). Here the CDR3 reads CASSIFLTSDEQFF. The CDR3 DNA follows: TGTGCCAGTAGTATTTTCCTTACTAGCGATGAGCAGTTCTTC.

The V and J genes are TRBV4-1 and TRBJ2-7, with D tentatively TRBD2 (5 bases). Deletions cut 1 base from V and 2 bases from J, with 6 bases between. The germline gives CDR1 MGHRA, CDR2 YSYEKL. The CDR3 has 13 amino acids. The CDR3 nucleotides read TGCGCCAGCAGCCAAGGGGAGACCTACGAGCAGTACTTC. Residues: CASSQGETYEQYF.

The J gene is TRBJ1-4, the V gene TRBV28; TRBD1 aligns across 8 bases. This CDR3 has 15 residues. V lost 4 bases and J lost 7; bases outside the gene matches: 8. Germline V gene data show CDR1 as MDHEN and CDR2 as SYDVKM. The CDR3 DNA follows: TGTGCCAGCAGTTCCCTCGACAGGGGCCCTGAAAAACTGTTTTTT. This gives the protein CASSSLDRGPEKLFF.

The chain links TRBV11-2 to TRBJ2-7; TRBD1 matches at 7 bases. The V and J ends lost 5 bases and 3 bases, in that order; junction bases with no gene match: 10. Germline V CDR1 and CDR2: SGHAT, FQNNGV. This CDR3 is built from 15 residues. The CDR3 here is CASSVRDSGFYEQYF. CDR3 DNA sequence: TGTGCCAGCAGCGTCCGGGACAGCGGCTTCTACGAGCAGTACTTC.

The V and J genes are TRBV9 and TRBJ2-7, with 9 bases fitting TRBD2. The CDR3 runs 15 residues. Per germline, CDR1 SGDLS and CDR2 YYNGEE. After removal of 0 bases from V and 3 bases from J, the junction contained 4 bases not matched to a gene. The CDR3 sequence is CASSVEAGGSYEQYF. The CDR3 DNA reads TGTGCCAGCAGCGTAGAGGCGGGAGGGAGCTACGAGCAGTACTTC. The whole variable domain, remainder taken from reference TRBV9 and TRBJ2-7, is DSGVTQTPKHLITATGQRVTLRCSPRSGDLSVYWYQQSLDQGLQFLIQYYNGEERAKGNILERFSAQQFPDLHSELNLSSLELGDSALYFCASSVEAGGSYEQYFGPGTRLTVT.

The chain is built from TRBV9 and TRBJ1-1; maybe TRBD1 (5 bases). CDR1 SGDLS and CDR2 YYNGEE come from the germline V gene. V lost 2 bases, J lost 6 bases, and 20 bases lay in between. CDR3 size: 16 residues. In DNA, the CDR3 is TGTGCCAGCAGCGTTGGGGACGCGAGGAGTGTCCCTGAAGCTTTCTTT. Translated, it gives CASSVGDARSVPEAFF.

V gene TRBV5-1 combines with J gene TRBJ2-7, with D possibly being TRBD1 (5 bases). Germline values: CDR1 SGHRS, CDR2 YFSETQ. The V end was cut by 2 bases, the J end by 2 bases, with 11 bases between. CDR3 length: 14 amino acids. The CDR3 DNA reads as TGCGCCAGCAGCTTCAGTCCAGGGACCTACGAGCAGTACTTC. It codes for CASSFSPGTYEQYF.

V gene TRBV27 combines with J gene TRBJ2-7; TRBD2 agrees at 10 bases. The CDR3 runs 15 residues. From germline, CDR1 is MNHEY and CDR2 SMNVEV (reference sequence). V lost 2 bases and J lost 3; bases outside the gene matches: 4. DNA for the CDR3: TGTGCCAGCAGTTTAGCGGGACTAGCGCGCTACGAGCAGTACTTC. Translating it yields CASSLAGLARYEQYF.

V usage is TRBV2 and J usage is TRBJ2-5; D could derive from TRBD1 or TRBD2 (5 bases each). The length of the CDR3 is 14 residues. V was cut by 3 bases and J by 3 bases, with 11 bases left in between. CDR1 SNHLY and CDR2 FYNNEI come from the germline V gene. DNA for the CDR3: TGTGCCAGCAGTGATCTGGGACCTAAAGAGACCCAGTACTTC. It is translated as CASSDLGPKETQYF.

A few counts support this clone. The rearrangement joins TRBV13 to TRBJ2-5; D remains unclear. Trimming shortened V by 1 base and J by 2 bases, and 8 bases separated the two germline ends. CDR3 length: 14 amino acids. Germline V gene lookup returns CDR1 PRHDT and CDR2 FYEKMQ (reference sequence). CDR3 in amino acids: CASSLAGTQETQYF. The CDR3, as DNA: TGTGCCAGCAGCTTAGCGGGCACGCAAGAGACCCAGTACTTC. The whole variable domain, filled in from reference TRBV13 and TRBJ2-5, reads AAGVIQSPRHLIKEKRETATLKCYPIPRHDTVYWYQQGPGQDPQFLISFYEKMQSDKGSIPDRFSAQQFSDYHSELNMSSLELGDSALYFCASSLAGTQETQYFGPGTRLLVL.

The rearrangement links TRBV5-1 to TRBJ2-3; the D is unclear. The V gene lost 4 bases and the J gene lost 0 bases, with 9 bases spanning the gap. The germline V gene encodes CDR1 SGHRS and CDR2 YFSETQ. The CDR3 has 14 residues. In nucleotides, the CDR3 is TGCGCCAGCAGCATTTATGGTAGCACAGATACGCAGTATTTT. Protein: CASSIYGSTDTQYF.

The V gene is TRBV9, the J gene TRBJ2-2; the D is unclear. The V end lost 1 base, the J end lost 6 bases, and 16 bases lay between the germline ends. The germline V gene has CDR1 SGDLS and CDR2 YYNGEE. The CDR3 extends over 16 amino acids. Written as DNA, the CDR3 is TGTGCCAGCAGCGTATCGGGCAGGTCAAGTCCCGGGGAGCTGTTTTTT. Protein sequence: CASSVSGRSSPGELFF.

The chain carries TRBV6-5 and TRBJ2-1; D possibly corresponds to TRBD2 (5 bases). CDR3 length equals 14 residues. The ends were cut back, 5 bases at V and 9 bases at J, with 17 bases in the middle. Germline CDR1 is MNHEY and CDR2 is SVGAGI. The CDR3 nucleotides read TGTGCCAGCAGTCTTTTCCAGGCCGGAGGTGAGCAGTTCTTC. Residues: CASSLFQAGGEQFF.

The gene calls are TRBV7-3 and TRBJ1-1; tentative D call: TRBD1 (6 bases). The V end was cut by 6 bases, the J end by 6 bases, with 17 bases between. The CDR3 has 14 amino acids. Germline lookup yields CDR1 SGHTA and CDR2 FQGTGA. CDR3 region: CASSSQGGFAEAFF. The CDR3 nucleotides are TGTGCCAGCAGTTCACAGGGAGGATTCGCTGAAGCTTTCTTT.

This clone was seen a single time. The chain employs TRBV5-4 and TRBJ2-2; no definite D call. The V end lost 1 base, the J end lost 4 bases, and 11 bases lay between the germline ends. The CDR3 sequence is 15 residues long. Germline V gives CDR1 SGHNT, CDR2 YYREEE (reference sequence). In nucleotides, the CDR3 is TGTGCCAGCAGCTTGAGTGGAGTTTTCACCGGGGAGCTGTTTTTT. Protein sequence: CASSLSGVFTGELFF.

This chain uses TRBV6-5 with TRBJ1-5, with a possible D match to TRBD1 (5 bases). V lost 8 bases and J lost 0, with 11 bases in between. Germline V lookup: CDR1 MNHEY, CDR2 SVGAGI. The CDR3 contains 14 residues. The CDR3 here is CASWGSYSNQPQHF. The CDR3 nucleotides read TGTGCCAGCTGGGGGAGTTATAGCAATCAGCCCCAGCATTTT.

In its sample, this clone was seen a few times. V usage is TRBV7-3 and J usage is TRBJ1-1; tentative D call: TRBD1 (6 bases). V lost 2 bases to trimming and J lost 3 bases, with 13 bases between them. The CDR3 has 15 residues. The V gene's germline CDR1 is SGHTA and CDR2 FQGTGA. DNA for the CDR3: TGTGCCAGCAGCTTAGGTATAGGGGGGTACACTGAAGCTTTCTTT. This sequence encodes CASSLGIGGYTEAFF.

The CDR3 loop is CASDAGNQPQHF. CDR3 nucleotide sequence: TGTGCCAGTGACGCAGGCAATCAGCCCCAGCATTTT. The rearrangement links TRBV19 to TRBJ1-5; D call uncertain. Trimming removed 8 bases from V and 2 bases from J, with 7 bases in between. The CDR3 is 12 amino acids. Germline V CDR1 and CDR2: LNHDA, SQIVND (reference sequence).

This sequence joins TRBV7-9 and TRBJ1-4; TRBD1 agrees at 8 bases. V was clipped by 6 bases and J by 8 bases; unmatched bases: 8. The CDR3 has 14 residues. Germline CDR1 SEHNR, CDR2 FQNEAQ (reference sequence). The chain's CDR3 is CASRHGQGGEKLFF. In DNA, the CDR3 is TGTGCCAGCAGGCATGGACAGGGAGGGGAAAAACTGTTTTTT. Full variable domain (rest looked up from reference TRBV7-9 and TRBJ1-4): DTGVSQNPRHKITKRGQNVTFRCDPISEHNRLYWYRQTLGQGPEFLTYFQNEAQLEKSRLLSDRFSAERPKGSFSTLEIQRTEQGDSAMYLCASRHGQGGEKLFFGSGTQLSVL.

The CDR3 protein is CSVEDPDRGSYEQYF. In DNA form, the CDR3 reads TGCAGCGTTGAAGATCCGGACAGGGGGAGCTACGAGCAGTACTTC. The chain has TRBV29-1 and TRBJ2-7; 10 nucleotides line up with TRBD1. Germline lookup yields CDR1 SQVTM and CDR2 ANQGSEA. This CDR3 region has 15 residues. The V gene end was trimmed by 0 bases and the J gene end by 3 bases; junction bases not matched to a gene: 5.

The CDR3: CASSLAGAQYGYTF. The CDR3 DNA is TGCGCCAGCAGCTTGGCGGGGGCACAGTATGGCTACACCTTC. The V gene is TRBV5-1, the J gene TRBJ1-2, with D perhaps matching TRBD1 (6 bases). Trimming cost V 0 bases and J 5 bases, with 11 bases left between them. Germline values: CDR1 SGHRS, CDR2 YFSETQ. This CDR3 has 14 residues.